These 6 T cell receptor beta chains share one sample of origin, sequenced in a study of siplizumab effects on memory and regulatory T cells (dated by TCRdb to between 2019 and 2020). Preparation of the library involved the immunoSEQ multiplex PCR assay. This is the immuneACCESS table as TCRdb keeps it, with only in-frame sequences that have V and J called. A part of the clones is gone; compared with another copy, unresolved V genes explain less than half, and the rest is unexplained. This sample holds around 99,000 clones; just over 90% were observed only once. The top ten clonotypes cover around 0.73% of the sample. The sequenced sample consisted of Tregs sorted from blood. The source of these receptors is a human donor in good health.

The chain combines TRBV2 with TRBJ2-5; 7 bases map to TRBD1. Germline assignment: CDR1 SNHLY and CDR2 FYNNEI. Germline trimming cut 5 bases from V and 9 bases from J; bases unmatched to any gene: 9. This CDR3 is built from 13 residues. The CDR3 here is CASSSTTGTAQYF. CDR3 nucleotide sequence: TGTGCCAGCAGTTCGACGACAGGGACGGCCCAGTACTTC.

Here the CDR3 reads CAWSDSTEAFF. As DNA, the CDR3 is TGTGCCTGGAGTGACAGCACTGAAGCTTTCTTT. This rearrangement joins TRBV30 to TRBJ1-1, with D unclear. Germline CDR1 reads GTSNPN; CDR2 reads SVGIG (reference sequence). The V gene lost 1 base and the J gene lost 4 bases, with 4 bases spanning the gap. This CDR3 comprises 11 residues.

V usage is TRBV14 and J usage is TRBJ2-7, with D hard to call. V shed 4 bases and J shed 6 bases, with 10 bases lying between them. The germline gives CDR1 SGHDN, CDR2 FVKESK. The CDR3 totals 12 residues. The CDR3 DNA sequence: TGTGCCAGCAGCCCACTTTCGGGCGAGCAGTACTTC. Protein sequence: CASSPLSGEQYF.

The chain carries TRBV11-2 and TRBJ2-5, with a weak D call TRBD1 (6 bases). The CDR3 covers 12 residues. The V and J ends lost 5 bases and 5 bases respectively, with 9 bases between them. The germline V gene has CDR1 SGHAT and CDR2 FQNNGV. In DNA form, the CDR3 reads TGTGCCAGCAGCCGACAGGTGGAGACCCAGTACTTC. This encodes CASSRQVETQYF. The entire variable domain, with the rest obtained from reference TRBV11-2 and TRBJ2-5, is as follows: EAGVAQSPRYKIIEKRQSVAFWCNPISGHATLYWYQQILGQGPKLLIQFQNNGVVDDSQLPKDRFSAERLKGVDSTLKIQPAKLEDSAVYLCASSRQVETQYFGPGTRLLVL.

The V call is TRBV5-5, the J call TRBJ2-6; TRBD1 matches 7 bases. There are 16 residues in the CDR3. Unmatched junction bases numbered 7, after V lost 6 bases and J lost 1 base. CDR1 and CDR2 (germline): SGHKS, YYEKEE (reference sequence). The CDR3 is CASTPQGRSGANVLTF. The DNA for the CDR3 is TGTGCCAGCACACCACAGGGGCGGTCTGGGGCCAACGTCCTGACTTTC.

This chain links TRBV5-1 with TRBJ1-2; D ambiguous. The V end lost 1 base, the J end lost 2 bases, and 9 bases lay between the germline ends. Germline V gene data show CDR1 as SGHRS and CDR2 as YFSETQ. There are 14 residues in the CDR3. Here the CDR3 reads CASSLWTDNYGYTF. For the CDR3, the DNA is TGCGCCAGCAGCTTGTGGACCGACAACTATGGCTACACCTTC.